The rows below give T cell receptor beta chains drawn from one sample of a study of cytomegalovirus exposure and HLA in healthy donors. Produced via immunoSEQ multiplex PCR; TCRdb's table is partial and in-frame only. The sample lists 150,000 to 200,000 clones, around 79% occurring once. Sequencing input: PBMCs. The receptors shown here come from a woman aged 45-60 years in good health and CMV-seropositive. The CDR3 runs from the conserved cysteine through the conserved F or W. D genes are given only for firm matches. Clone size is not always given. Where it is, it says once, few, many or a class for expanded clones.

cdr3_length: 13
clone_size: -
j_call: TRBJ2-2
d_call: -
v_call: TRBV10-1
cdr3_aa: CASRTGRTGELFF
cdr3_nt: TGCGCCAGCAGAACAGGGCGCACCGGGGAGCTGTTTTTT

cdr3_length: 14
clone_size: -
j_call: TRBJ1-5
d_call: -
v_call: TRBV4-3
cdr3_aa: CASSQGGGVQPQHF
cdr3_nt: TGCGCCAGCAGCCAAGGGGGAGGGGTCCAGCCCCAGCATTTT

cdr3_length: 19
clone_size: once
j_call: TRBJ2-5
d_call: -
v_call: TRBV10-3
cdr3_aa: CAISEPISSGGGGRETQYF
cdr3_nt: TGTGCCATCAGTGAGCCCATCTCTTCGGGGGGCGGGGGCCGGGAGACCCAGTACTTC

cdr3_length: 16
clone_size: -
j_call: TRBJ2-1
d_call: TRBD1
v_call: TRBV11-3
cdr3_aa: CASSPGVGQGRNEQFF
cdr3_nt: TGTGCCAGCAGCCCCGGGGTAGGACAGGGGAGGAATGAGCAGTTCTTC

cdr3_length: 13
clone_size: -
j_call: TRBJ2-3
d_call: TRBD2
v_call: TRBV9
cdr3_aa: CASPSGGGDTQYF
cdr3_nt: TGTGCCAGCCCTAGCGGGGGAGGCGATACGCAGTATTTT

cdr3_length: 18
clone_size: -
j_call: TRBJ2-7
d_call: TRBD2
v_call: TRBV4-1
cdr3_aa: CASSLTWTSGRARDEQYF
cdr3_nt: TGCGCCAGCAGCCTAACTTGGACTAGCGGGAGGGCCAGGGACGAGCAGTACTTC

cdr3_length: 12
clone_size: -
j_call: TRBJ2-2
d_call: -
v_call: TRBV19
cdr3_aa: CASRRSAGELFF
cdr3_nt: TGTGCCAGTAGGCGTTCGGCCGGGGAGCTGTTTTTT

cdr3_length: 16
clone_size: once
j_call: TRBJ1-4
d_call: -
v_call: TRBV19
cdr3_aa: CASRRRGHSTNEKLFF
cdr3_nt: TGTGCCAGTAGACGGCGGGGGCATTCAACTAATGAAAAACTGTTTTTT

cdr3_length: 15
clone_size: -
j_call: TRBJ1-4
d_call: TRBD1
v_call: TRBV2
cdr3_aa: CASSENWDRGEKLFF
cdr3_nt: TGTGCCAGCAGTGAAAATTGGGACAGGGGTGAAAAACTGTTTTTT

cdr3_length: 14
clone_size: -
j_call: TRBJ2-1
d_call: TRBD2
v_call: TRBV6-4
cdr3_aa: CASSGQAGDNEQFF
cdr3_nt: TGTGCCAGCAGTGGTCAAGCGGGAGACAATGAGCAGTTCTTC

cdr3_length: 15
clone_size: -
j_call: TRBJ1-1
d_call: TRBD1
v_call: TRBV6-6
cdr3_aa: CASSEGQGADTEAFF
cdr3_nt: TGTGCCAGCAGTGAGGGACAGGGGGCGGACACTGAAGCTTTCTTT

cdr3_length: 15
clone_size: once
j_call: TRBJ2-7
d_call: TRBD2
v_call: TRBV10-2
cdr3_aa: CASRVLAGGTYEQYF
cdr3_nt: TGCGCCAGCAGGGTACTAGCGGGAGGAACCTACGAGCAGTACTTC

cdr3_length: 14
clone_size: -
j_call: TRBJ1-1
d_call: TRBD1
v_call: TRBV7-9
cdr3_aa: CASSLGQGATEAFF
cdr3_nt: TGTGCCAGCAGCCTAGGACAGGGGGCTACTGAAGCTTTCTTT

cdr3_length: 14
clone_size: few
j_call: TRBJ1-5
d_call: -
v_call: TRBV2
cdr3_aa: CASRNRGWGQPQHF
cdr3_nt: TGTGCCAGCAGGAACCGGGGGTGGGGTCAGCCCCAGCATTTT

cdr3_length: 14
clone_size: -
j_call: TRBJ2-2
d_call: -
v_call: TRBV11-1
cdr3_aa: CASSLRQTTGELFF
cdr3_nt: TGTGCCAGCAGCCTGAGACAGACCACCGGGGAGCTGTTTTTT

cdr3_length: 14
clone_size: -
j_call: TRBJ1-1
d_call: -
v_call: TRBV18
cdr3_aa: CASSPQGVVTEAFF
cdr3_nt: TGTGCCAGCTCACCACAGGGGGTGGTAACTGAAGCTTTCTTT

cdr3_length: 17
clone_size: -
j_call: TRBJ1-4
d_call: -
v_call: TRBV6-1
cdr3_aa: CASSAPPGGKAGEKLFF
cdr3_nt: TGTGCCAGCAGTGCCCCTCCGGGGGGCAAAGCCGGAGAAAAACTGTTTTTT

cdr3_length: 17
clone_size: once
j_call: TRBJ1-1
d_call: -
v_call: TRBV11-2
cdr3_aa: CASSLVWAGDLNTEAFF
cdr3_nt: TGTGCCAGCAGCTTAGTGTGGGCAGGGGATTTGAACACTGAAGCTTTCTTT

cdr3_length: 15
clone_size: -
j_call: TRBJ2-1
d_call: TRBD2
v_call: TRBV29-1
cdr3_aa: CSASNSGSGKGEQFF
cdr3_nt: TGCAGCGCAAGTAATAGCGGGAGCGGAAAAGGTGAGCAGTTCTTC

cdr3_length: 15
clone_size: few
j_call: TRBJ1-3
d_call: TRBD1
v_call: TRBV13
cdr3_aa: CASSLGQSSGNTIYF
cdr3_nt: TGTGCCAGCAGCTTGGGACAGAGCTCTGGAAACACCATATATTTT

cdr3_length: 14
clone_size: -
j_call: TRBJ2-7
d_call: -
v_call: TRBV30
cdr3_aa: CAWNPGISAHEQYF
cdr3_nt: TGTGCCTGGAACCCCGGGATCTCGGCCCACGAGCAGTACTTC

cdr3_length: 12
clone_size: -
j_call: TRBJ1-1
d_call: -
v_call: TRBV5-6
cdr3_aa: CASSLAGGDAFF
cdr3_nt: TGTGCCAGCAGCTTGGCGGGGGGCGATGCTTTCTTT

cdr3_length: 12
clone_size: -
j_call: TRBJ2-7
d_call: -
v_call: TRBV6-5
cdr3_aa: CASRAGPYEQYF
cdr3_nt: TGTGCCAGCAGGGCGGGGCCTTACGAGCAGTACTTC

cdr3_length: 15
clone_size: -
j_call: TRBJ2-7
d_call: TRBD1
v_call: TRBV5-4
cdr3_aa: CASSITGGMQYEQYF
cdr3_nt: TGTGCCAGCAGTATAACAGGGGGAATGCAATACGAGCAGTACTTC

cdr3_length: 17
clone_size: -
j_call: TRBJ1-1
d_call: TRBD1
v_call: TRBV19
cdr3_aa: CASSITLGTASNTEAFF
cdr3_nt: TGTGCCAGTAGTATTACTTTGGGGACAGCGTCGAACACTGAAGCTTTCTTT

cdr3_length: 13
clone_size: once
j_call: TRBJ2-2
d_call: -
v_call: TRBV7-9
cdr3_aa: CASSRGRPGELFF
cdr3_nt: TGTGCCAGCAGCCGAGGTCGGCCCGGGGAGCTGTTTTTT

cdr3_length: 15
clone_size: -
j_call: TRBJ2-2
d_call: -
v_call: TRBV19
cdr3_aa: CASSIFGESTGELFF
cdr3_nt: TGTGCCAGTAGTATCTTTGGGGAGAGCACCGGGGAGCTGTTTTTT

cdr3_length: 13
clone_size: -
j_call: TRBJ1-3
d_call: -
v_call: TRBV2
cdr3_aa: CASRVSSGNTIYF
cdr3_nt: TGTGCCAGCAGAGTGAGCTCTGGAAACACCATATATTTT

cdr3_length: 11
clone_size: few
j_call: TRBJ1-1
d_call: -
v_call: TRBV6-6
cdr3_aa: CASSPDTEAFF
cdr3_nt: TGTGCCAGCAGTCCCGACACTGAAGCTTTCTTT

cdr3_length: 12
clone_size: -
j_call: TRBJ2-3
d_call: -
v_call: TRBV5-1
cdr3_aa: CASSLVTDTQYF
cdr3_nt: TGCGCCAGCAGCTTGGTAACAGATACGCAGTATTTT

cdr3_length: 15
clone_size: few
j_call: TRBJ1-6
d_call: TRBD1
v_call: TRBV2
cdr3_aa: CASTGDRGADSPLHF
cdr3_nt: TGTGCCAGCACCGGAGACAGGGGAGCGGATTCACCCCTCCACTTT

cdr3_length: 11
clone_size: -
j_call: TRBJ2-5
d_call: -
v_call: TRBV29-1
cdr3_aa: CSVAREKTQYF
cdr3_nt: TGCAGCGTTGCCAGGGAAAAGACCCAGTACTTC

cdr3_length: 15
clone_size: -
j_call: TRBJ2-3
d_call: -
v_call: TRBV6-5
cdr3_aa: CATTLTGLTTDTQYF
cdr3_nt: TGTGCCACTACGCTGACAGGCTTAACCACAGATACGCAGTATTTT

cdr3_length: 13
clone_size: -
j_call: TRBJ1-5
d_call: -
v_call: TRBV10-3
cdr3_aa: CAIRGGESQPQHF
cdr3_nt: TGTGCCATCAGGGGAGGGGAGAGCCAGCCCCAGCATTTT

cdr3_length: 16
clone_size: -
j_call: TRBJ2-5
d_call: TRBD1
v_call: TRBV5-1
cdr3_aa: CASRVGQGASTETQYF
cdr3_nt: TGCGCCAGCAGAGTCGGACAGGGGGCATCAACGGAGACCCAGTACTTC

cdr3_length: 16
clone_size: -
j_call: TRBJ2-3
d_call: TRBD2
v_call: TRBV4-1
cdr3_aa: CASSQGSGSLPDTQYF
cdr3_nt: TGCGCCAGCAGCCAAGGGAGCGGGAGTCTCCCAGATACGCAGTATTTT

cdr3_length: 19
clone_size: -
j_call: TRBJ2-7
d_call: TRBD2
v_call: TRBV5-5
cdr3_aa: CASSYPQGASSGRVYEQYF
cdr3_nt: TGTGCCAGCAGCTACCCCCAGGGGGCGTCTAGCGGGAGGGTCTACGAGCAGTACTTC

cdr3_length: 15
clone_size: -
j_call: TRBJ2-7
d_call: TRBD1
v_call: TRBV25-1
cdr3_aa: CASSDPGQSSYEQYF
cdr3_nt: TGTGCCAGCAGTGATCCGGGACAGTCGTCCTACGAGCAGTACTTC

cdr3_length: 16
clone_size: once
j_call: TRBJ2-2
d_call: TRBD1
v_call: TRBV6-6
cdr3_aa: CASNLRDRDVTGELFF
cdr3_nt: TGTGCCAGCAACCTCCGGGACAGGGATGTCACCGGGGAGCTGTTTTTT

cdr3_length: 15
clone_size: -
j_call: TRBJ2-2
d_call: TRBD1
v_call: TRBV7-9
cdr3_aa: CASSLRQGAAGELFF
cdr3_nt: TGTGCCAGCAGCTTACGCCAGGGGGCGGCCGGGGAGCTGTTTTTT

cdr3_length: 13
clone_size: -
j_call: TRBJ2-1
d_call: -
v_call: TRBV7-3
cdr3_aa: CASSLDSYNEQFF
cdr3_nt: TGTGCCAGCAGCTTGGACAGCTACAATGAGCAGTTCTTC

cdr3_length: 14
clone_size: -
j_call: TRBJ1-5
d_call: -
v_call: TRBV19
cdr3_aa: CASSGAQGWQPQHF
cdr3_nt: TGTGCCAGTAGTGGGGCGCAGGGCTGGCAGCCCCAGCATTTT

cdr3_length: 15
clone_size: -
j_call: TRBJ2-1
d_call: TRBD2
v_call: TRBV29-1
cdr3_aa: CSVASASGGANEQFF
cdr3_nt: TGCAGCGTTGCGTCGGCTAGCGGGGGGGCAAATGAGCAGTTCTTC

cdr3_length: 15
clone_size: -
j_call: TRBJ2-7
d_call: -
v_call: TRBV7-8
cdr3_aa: CASSLTSARGYEQYF
cdr3_nt: TGTGCCAGCAGCTTAACATCCGCTCGAGGCTACGAGCAGTACTTC

cdr3_length: 13
clone_size: once
j_call: TRBJ1-2
d_call: -
v_call: TRBV19
cdr3_aa: CASSPRESDGYTF
cdr3_nt: TGTGCCAGTAGTCCTCGGGAGTCAGATGGCTACACCTTC

cdr3_length: 11
clone_size: few
j_call: TRBJ1-1
d_call: -
v_call: TRBV28
cdr3_aa: CASTRDLEAFF
cdr3_nt: TGTGCCAGCACACGGGATCTCGAAGCTTTCTTT

cdr3_length: 20
clone_size: few
j_call: TRBJ2-3
d_call: TRBD2
v_call: TRBV27
cdr3_aa: CASSLTRPGLAGGSTDTQYF
cdr3_nt: TGTGCCAGCAGTTTGACGAGGCCGGGACTAGCGGGGGGGTCCACAGATACGCAGTATTTT

cdr3_length: 14
clone_size: -
j_call: TRBJ1-2
d_call: TRBD1
v_call: TRBV29-1
cdr3_aa: CSVGARDSNYGYTF
cdr3_nt: TGCAGCGTTGGGGCTCGGGACAGTAACTATGGCTACACCTTC

cdr3_length: 13
clone_size: -
j_call: TRBJ2-1
d_call: TRBD2
v_call: TRBV28
cdr3_aa: CASLSGGYNEQFF
cdr3_nt: TGTGCCAGCCTTAGCGGGGGATACAATGAGCAGTTCTTC

cdr3_length: 15
clone_size: -
j_call: TRBJ2-1
d_call: TRBD1
v_call: TRBV6-1
cdr3_aa: CASKQGWAVDNEQFF
cdr3_nt: TGTGCCAGCAAACAGGGGTGGGCTGTAGACAATGAGCAGTTCTTC

cdr3_length: 18
clone_size: -
j_call: TRBJ2-5
d_call: TRBD2
v_call: TRBV19
cdr3_aa: CASSIVGVASGGRETQYF
cdr3_nt: TGTGCCAGTAGTATAGTAGGTGTCGCTAGCGGGGGAAGAGAGACCCAGTACTTC

cdr3_length: 15
clone_size: -
j_call: TRBJ1-6
d_call: -
v_call: TRBV19
cdr3_aa: CASTTTGVGNSPLHF
cdr3_nt: TGTGCCAGTACCACGACAGGAGTGGGAAATTCACCCCTCCACTTT

cdr3_length: 15
clone_size: -
j_call: TRBJ1-6
d_call: -
v_call: TRBV7-2
cdr3_aa: CASSLESGNRSPLHF
cdr3_nt: TGTGCCAGCAGCTTAGAGTCAGGGAATCGATCACCCCTCCACTTT

cdr3_length: 13
clone_size: -
j_call: TRBJ2-5
d_call: TRBD1
v_call: TRBV28
cdr3_aa: CAISGGQLGTQYF
cdr3_nt: TGTGCCATATCAGGGGGCCAACTGGGGACCCAGTACTTC